This TCR beta chain emerged from a study of T cell responses to AZD1222 COVID-19 vaccine. On the study more broadly: Pooled in the analysis were second doses at about 4 or about 12 weeks.

The repertoire was sequenced with immunoSEQ multiplex PCR; TCRdb's copy has only in-frame clones and lacks some. The sample shows about 100,000 clones, roughly nine tenths of them seen only once. CDR1 LNHDA and CDR2 SQIVND come from the germline V gene (reference sequence). The V end lost 10 bases, the J end lost 5 bases, and 11 bases lay between the germline ends. The CDR3 is 11 amino acids. Study-level points and caveats: Donor demographics were predominantly white British with a female majority; clonal diversity may be underestimated. An increase in Spike-specific TCR breadth and depth was observed after two AZD1222 doses. Among spike-specific TCRs, nearly half reportedly target unmutated variant regions.

Remarks on this clone: Its specificity is unknown.

The material sequenced was peripheral blood, taken on day 0 of AZD1222 vaccination. This clonotype was obtained from an adult in good health. The chain couples TRBV19 to TRBJ2-5; the D gene is possibly TRBD2 (5 bases). The CDR3 DNA reads as TGTGCCAACCCCCGGAGGGAGACCCAGTACTTC. Translated: CANPRRETQYF.